Each of the 25 T cell receptor beta chains below was sequenced from the same sample in a study of PD-L1 blockade in urothelial cancer. Using immunoSEQ multiplex PCR, the repertoire was profiled, and TCRdb retains in-frame clones only, with some absent. The sample has more than 95,000 clones, about 82% seen once. The time point is: peripheral blood 6 weeks after treatment start. Source: PBMCs, taken around atezolizumab (anti-PD-L1) treatment. The receptor set was obtained from a man in his forties or fifties with urothelial cancer.

As to this clone: Since a much larger clone is just one base distant, this may be a read error. The V and J genes are TRBV6-6 and TRBJ1-2; D unresolved. Germline values: CDR1 MNHNY, CDR2 SVGAGI (reference sequence). CDR3 length: 9 amino acids. This CDR3 is CLSGDGYTF. CDR3 in DNA: TGTCTAAGCGGGGATGGCTACACCTTC.

This clone was recorded only once. This chain connects TRBV28 to TRBJ2-3; D remains unclear. The CDR3 is 14 amino acids. Germline V gene data show CDR1 as MDHEN and CDR2 as SYDVKM. The ends were cut back, 6 bases at V and 1 base at J, with 11 bases in the middle. The CDR3 DNA reads as TGTGCCAGCAGGGCCCCTGGGCGCACAGATACGCAGTATTTT. Encoded protein: CASRAPGRTDTQYF.

This chain connects TRBV25-1 to TRBJ2-1; possibly TRBD1 for D (6 bases). Germline CDR1 MGHDK, CDR2 SYGVNS. The CDR3 contains 14 residues. V shed 6 bases and J shed 3 bases, with 12 bases lying between them. CDR3 bases: TGTGCCAGCAGGATCGCAGGGGACTACAATGAGCAGTTCTTC. Protein sequence: CASRIAGDYNEQFF.

The J gene is TRBJ2-3, the V gene TRBV15, with D unresolved. Germline V lookup: CDR1 LNHNV, CDR2 YYDKDF (reference sequence). Trimming removed 0 bases at V and 0 bases at J, with 4 bases between. The CDR3 spans 14 residues. CDR3 sequence reads: CATSRDHSTDTQYF. Here the CDR3 DNA reads TGTGCCACCAGCAGAGATCATAGCACAGATACGCAGTATTTT. Drawing the rest from reference TRBV15 and TRBJ2-3, the complete variable domain is DAMVIQNPRYQVTQFGKPVTLSCSQTLNHNVMYWYQQKSSQAPKLLFHYYDKDFNNEADTPDNFQSRRPNTSFCFLDIRSPGLGDTAMYLCATSRDHSTDTQYFGPGTRLTVL.

In its sample, this clone was seen a few times. V is TRBV5-6 and J is TRBJ2-4, with 7 bases aligning to TRBD2. Germline-derived CDR1 and CDR2 are SGHDT and YYEEEE. CDR3 length: 13 amino acids. Germline trimming cut 4 bases from V and 8 bases from J; bases unmatched to any gene: 6. The CDR3 DNA reads TGTGCCAGCAGCCGCGGGAGCAGGGACATTCAGTACTTC. Residues: CASSRGSRDIQYF.

This clone is a singleton in its sample. The J gene is TRBJ2-7, the V gene TRBV7-9, with TRBD1 as a possible D gene (6 bases). Germline V gene lookup returns CDR1 SEHNR and CDR2 FQNEAQ (reference sequence). The V end lost 1 base, the J end lost 0 bases, and 10 bases lay between the germline ends. The CDR3 is 15 amino acids. The CDR3 region is CASSLVGAFSYEQYF. DNA for the CDR3: TGTGCCAGCAGCTTAGTGGGGGCTTTCTCCTACGAGCAGTACTTC.

This clone has only one observation. The chain carries TRBV19 and TRBJ1-6; 7 bases are a match to TRBD1. V lost 4 bases and J lost 7; bases outside the gene matches: 4. The CDR3 has 14 amino acids. In germline, CDR1 is LNHDA, CDR2 SQIVND (reference sequence). CDR3 sequence reads: CASSSRDRNSPLHF. CDR3 DNA sequence: TGTGCCAGTAGTAGCCGGGACAGAAATTCACCCCTCCACTTT.

The J gene is TRBJ1-2, the V gene TRBV7-9; D may be TRBD1 (6 bases). The CDR3 has 14 residues. The germline CDR1 and CDR2 sequences are SEHNR and FQNEAQ (reference sequence). Trimming left V 5 bases short and J 0 bases short, with 10 bases between. The CDR3 here is CASSTPGANYGYTF. The CDR3 DNA reads as TGTGCCAGCAGCACCCCAGGGGCTAACTATGGCTACACCTTC.

The genes are TRBV13 and TRBJ2-5; D may be TRBD2 (7 bases). The CDR3 extends over 15 amino acids. CDR1 and CDR2 from the germline V gene are PRHDT and FYEKMQ (reference sequence). The V end lost 3 bases, the J end lost 1 base, and 12 bases lay between the germline ends. For the CDR3, the DNA is TGTGCCAGCAGCTTTAGGGGGGGTATCCAAGAGACCCAGTACTTC. Residues: CASSFRGGIQETQYF.

The chain employs TRBV5-4 and TRBJ2-5; 7 bases fit TRBD1. This CDR3 contains 14 residues. Trimming removed 7 bases from V and 5 bases from J; junction bases left unmatched: 11. Germline CDR1 reads SGHNT; CDR2 reads YYREEE (reference sequence). As DNA, the CDR3 is TGTGCCAGCTCCCAAGGGGGCGCCGGGGAGACCCAGTACTTC. Encoded protein: CASSQGGAGETQYF.

This sequence joins TRBV2 and TRBJ1-3; D call uncertain. Germline V gene data show CDR1 as SNHLY and CDR2 as FYNNEI. The CDR3 totals 12 residues. Trimming took off 8 bases at V and 0 bases at J, with 5 bases between the two ends. The CDR3 is CASQASGNTIYF. CDR3 in DNA: TGTGCCAGCCAGGCCTCTGGAAACACCATATATTTT.

V is TRBV28 and J is TRBJ2-2, with D possibly matching TRBD2 (6 bases). V lost 8 bases and J lost 1, with 14 bases in between. Germline loops: CDR1 MDHEN, CDR2 SYDVKM. CDR3 length: 15 residues. CDR3: CASVWAGRNTGELFF. CDR3 in DNA: TGTGCCAGCGTCTGGGCGGGACGGAACACCGGGGAGCTGTTTTTT.

The chain links TRBV5-4 to TRBJ1-2; D unresolved. V lost 4 bases, J lost 5 bases, and 18 bases lay in between. Germline V gene lookup returns CDR1 SGHNT and CDR2 YYREEE (reference sequence). The CDR3 loop spans 15 amino acids. CDR3 DNA: TGTGCCAGCAGCCCCTTCGACGTGACACTTTATGGCTACACCTTC. Its protein is CASSPFDVTLYGYTF.

The J gene is TRBJ2-1, the V gene TRBV11-3; 7 bases agree with TRBD2. V dropped 5 bases and J dropped 5; count of bases not matched to a gene: 6. Looked up from germline, CDR1 is SGHNT and CDR2 is YENEEA. The CDR3 contains 14 residues. The CDR3 is CASSPRDYNNEQFF. In nucleotides, the CDR3 is TGTGCCAGCAGCCCCCGGGACTATAACAATGAGCAGTTCTTC. The full variable domain, with the rest looked up from reference TRBV11-3 and TRBJ2-1, is EAGVVQSPRYKIIEKKQPVAFWCNPISGHNTLYWYLQNLGQGPELLIRYENEEAVDDSQLPKDRFSAERLKGVDSTLKIQPAELGDSAVYLCASSPRDYNNEQFFGPGTRLTVL.

This rearrangement joins TRBV19 to TRBJ1-1; D might be TRBD1 (5 bases). V was shortened by 7 bases and J by 5 bases, with 17 bases between the two germline ends. The CDR3 runs 14 residues. Germline V gene sequence: CDR1 LNHDA, CDR2 SQIVND (reference sequence). CDR3 sequence: CASTEVPGITEAFF. CDR3 nucleotide sequence: TGTGCCAGTACCGAGGTACCAGGGATAACTGAAGCTTTCTTT.

V and J are TRBV5-1 and TRBJ2-5; 8 bases map to TRBD1. The CDR3 length is 15 residues. V trimming: 5 bases; J trimming: 2 bases; junction bases outside the gene matches: 8. Germline-derived CDR1 and CDR2 are SGHRS and YFSETQ. Written as DNA, the CDR3 is TGCGCCAGCAGACCGACAGGGGCCTGGCAAGAGACCCAGTACTTC. Translation gives CASRPTGAWQETQYF.

The V and J genes are TRBV28 and TRBJ2-7, with TRBD1 matching 8 bases. Losses at the gene ends were 6 bases for V and 7 bases for J; bases not matched to a gene: 11. This CDR3 region has 14 residues. Per germline, CDR1 MDHEN and CDR2 SYDVKM. CDR3 loop: CASSHGTGLREQYF. The CDR3 DNA follows: TGTGCCAGCAGCCACGGGACAGGCCTGCGGGAGCAGTACTTC. Filled out from reference TRBV28 and TRBJ2-7, the complete variable domain reads DVKVTQSSRYLVKRTGEKVFLECVQDMDHENMFWYRQDPGLGLRLIYFSYDVKMKEKGDIPEGYSVSREKKERFSLILESASTNQTSMYLCASSHGTGLREQYFGPGTRLTVT.

The rearrangement links TRBV7-8 to TRBJ2-1, with 8 bases fitting TRBD2. With V trimmed by 3 bases and J by 2 bases, 6 bases remained unmatched. Germline lookup yields CDR1 SGHVS and CDR2 FQNEAQ. The length of the CDR3 is 16 residues. CDR3 DNA: TGTGCCAGCAGCTTGTACGGGAGGGCCCCCTACAATGAGCAGTTCTTC. As protein: CASSLYGRAPYNEQFF. Filled out from reference TRBV7-8 and TRBJ2-1, the complete variable domain reads GAGVSQSPRYKVAKRGQDVALRCDPISGHVSLFWYQQALGQGPEFLTYFQNEAQLDKSGLPSDRFFAERPEGSVSTLKIQRTQQEDSAVYLCASSLYGRAPYNEQFFGPGTRLTVL.

The V and J genes are TRBV5-1 and TRBJ2-7, with 8 bases matching TRBD2. The CDR3 is made up of 15 amino acids. Germline-derived CDR1 and CDR2 are SGHRS and YFSETQ. Trimming at V came to 4 bases and at J to 3 bases, leaving 9 bases not matched to a gene. The CDR3 sequence is CASSPGLALDYEQYF. The CDR3 region has the DNA TGCGCCAGCAGCCCTGGACTAGCCTTAGACTACGAGCAGTACTTC.

V gene TRBV9 combines with J gene TRBJ2-7; TRBD2 agrees at 9 bases. Germline V lookup: CDR1 SGDLS, CDR2 YYNGEE. The CDR3 loop spans 14 amino acids. The V gene end was trimmed by 0 bases and the J gene end by 5 bases; junction bases not matched to a gene: 3. CDR3 loop: CASSVASGNDEQYF. In DNA, the CDR3 is TGTGCCAGCAGCGTAGCTAGCGGGAACGACGAGCAGTACTTC.

The J gene is TRBJ1-1, the V gene TRBV28; D is ambiguous. With 4 bases removed from V and 3 bases from J, the gap between germline ends came to 3 bases. The CDR3 runs 11 residues. Germline values: CDR1 MDHEN, CDR2 SYDVKM. The CDR3 sequence: CASSSYTEAFF. CDR3 coding DNA: TGTGCCAGCAGTTCGTACACTGAAGCTTTCTTT.

V gene TRBV6-4 combines with J gene TRBJ2-7; 8 bases are shared with TRBD1. The germline CDR1 and CDR2 sequences are MRHNA and SNTAGT. V lost 0 bases to trimming and J lost 6 bases; unmatched junction nucleotides: 1. This CDR3 has 13 residues. CDR3 bases: TGTGCCAGCAGTGACTCTGACAGGGGCGAGCAGTACTTC. Translated: CASSDSDRGEQYF.

The chain carries TRBV10-3 and TRBJ1-1; 9 nucleotides line up with TRBD1. The ends lost 6 bases at V and 5 bases at J; junction bases unmatched: 13. CDR3 size: 16 residues. The germline gives CDR1 ENHRY, CDR2 SYGVKD. The CDR3 loop is CAISPGTGSRATEAFF. In DNA, the CDR3 is TGTGCCATCAGCCCCGGGACAGGGTCGAGAGCGACTGAAGCTTTCTTT.

This clone appeared a few times. The chain uses TRBV9 and TRBJ1-6; possibly TRBD1 for D (6 bases). The length of the CDR3 is 14 residues. Trimming removed 2 bases from V and 6 bases from J, with 9 bases in between. In germline, CDR1 is SGDLS, CDR2 YYNGEE. This CDR3 reads CASSVTGTNSPLHF. CDR3 nucleotide sequence: TGTGCCAGCAGCGTGACAGGAACTAATTCACCCCTCCACTTT.

The chain recombines TRBV23-1 with TRBJ1-2, with TRBD1 matching 8 bases. TRBV23-1 is placed among ORFs of uncertain function. The V segment lost 7 bases and the J segment 8 bases; nucleotides outside the gene matches: 9. This CDR3 comprises 13 residues. The CDR3 loop is CASNPQGEKGYTF. CDR3 nucleotides: TGCGCCAGCAATCCACAGGGGGAGAAGGGCTACACCTTC.